Shown below are 28 T cell receptor beta chains from a single sample sequenced in a study of T cells after posttransplantation cyclophosphamide (dated by TCRdb to 2016 to 2017). Receptors were amplified or captured by the immunoSEQ multiplex PCR assay. What TCRdb holds here is the immuneACCESS table cut down to in-frame rearrangements. Part of the clones is not present; checked against another copy, under half of the missing clones reflect an unresolved V gene, and the others are unexplained. This sample has fewer than 2,500 clones in its table, and around 94% of those were observed once. The top ten hold 2.5% to 3.5% of the sample. The sequencing input was CD4+ T cells sorted from bone marrow. The receptors come from a woman between 50 and 59 years old in good health and a related stem cell transplant donor.

V is TRBV6-6 and J is TRBJ2-1; 10 nucleotides match TRBD1. Germline V gene lookup returns CDR1 MNHNY and CDR2 SVGAGI (reference sequence). Trimming took 6 bases from V and 8 from J; bases not matched to a gene: 7. The CDR3 runs 14 residues. The CDR3 bases are TGTGCCAGCAGGCCTCTGGGACAGGGGTATGAGCAGTTCTTC. This encodes CASRPLGQGYEQFF.

This clone appeared a few times. The chain employs TRBV2 and TRBJ2-1; TRBD1 agrees at 8 bases. The germline V gene encodes CDR1 SNHLY and CDR2 FYNNEI. CDR3 size: 14 residues. V dropped 8 bases and J dropped 0; count of bases not matched to a gene: 3. The CDR3 sequence: CASWDRSSYNEQFF. The CDR3 DNA reads as TGTGCCAGCTGGGACAGGAGCTCCTACAATGAGCAGTTCTTC.

V is TRBV5-4 and J is TRBJ2-7; 7 bases are a match to TRBD2. Germline trimming cut 3 bases from V and 7 bases from J; bases unmatched to any gene: 13. The germline V gene has CDR1 SGHNT and CDR2 YYREEE (reference sequence). This CDR3 is 15 amino acids long. This chain's CDR3 is CASSSRGGGSGEQYF. The CDR3 DNA follows: TGTGCCAGCAGCTCCCGAGGAGGCGGGAGTGGGGAGCAGTACTTC.

The rearrangement links TRBV27 to TRBJ1-2; D gene unclear. The CDR3 contains 12 residues. The V gene lost 4 bases and the J gene lost 5 bases, with 8 bases spanning the gap. Germline CDR1 is MNHEY and CDR2 is SMNVEV (reference sequence). The CDR3 nucleotides are TGTGCCAGCAGTTCGGGGTCGTATGGCTACACCTTC. This sequence encodes CASSSGSYGYTF.

This chain joins TRBV7-2 and TRBJ2-7; 7 nucleotides line up with TRBD2. The germline V gene encodes CDR1 SGHTA and CDR2 FQGNSA. The CDR3 spans 16 residues. V lost 2 bases and J lost 0; bases outside the gene matches: 7. As DNA, the CDR3 is TGTGCCAGCAGCTTAAATAGCGGGCTCTCCTCCTACGAGCAGTACTTC. Protein: CASSLNSGLSSYEQYF.

This chain links TRBV6-1 with TRBJ2-3, with 10 bases identical to TRBD1. Germline V lookup: CDR1 MNHNS, CDR2 SASEGT. The CDR3 sequence is 16 residues long. The V gene end was trimmed by 4 bases and the J gene end by 2 bases; junction bases not matched to a gene: 6. The CDR3 coding sequence is TGTGCCAGCAGTGCCCTGGGACAGGGGTTCACAGATACGCAGTATTTT. Translated, it gives CASSALGQGFTDTQYF.

This chain links TRBV5-6 with TRBJ2-1, with 7 positions matching TRBD2. CDR1 is SGHDT and CDR2 is YYEEEE in the germline V gene. CDR3 size: 15 residues. V gave up 5 bases and J gave up 4 bases; unmatched junction bases: 9. The CDR3 DNA reads as TGTGCCAGCAGACTGGCGGGGGTCCCGTACAATGAGCAGTTCTTC. As protein: CASRLAGVPYNEQFF. The complete variable domain, with remaining parts taken from reference TRBV5-6 and TRBJ2-1, reads DAGVTQSPTHLIKTRGQQVTLRCSPKSGHDTVSWYQQALGQGPQFIFQYYEEEERQRGNFPDRFSGHQFPNYSSELNVNALLLGDSALYLCASRLAGVPYNEQFFGPGTRLTVL.

The chain is built from TRBV9 and TRBJ2-5; tentative D call: TRBD1 (7 bases). V lost 6 bases and J lost 2, with 14 bases in between. Looked up from germline, CDR1 is SGDLS and CDR2 is YYNGEE. The CDR3 contains 14 residues. The CDR3 is CASTRGTLQETQYF. CDR3 nucleotide sequence: TGTGCCAGCACCAGGGGGACTCTACAAGAGACCCAGTACTTC.

The J gene is TRBJ2-2, the V gene TRBV2; tentative D call: TRBD1 (5 bases). Trimming pared 0 bases from V and 3 bases from J, leaving 14 bases between. Germline-derived CDR1 and CDR2 are SNHLY and FYNNEI. The CDR3 is made up of 17 amino acids. The CDR3 DNA follows: TGTGCCAGCAGTGAAGCAATATTGAGCAGGGACACCGGGGAGCTGTTTTTT. Protein: CASSEAILSRDTGELFF.

CDR3 coding DNA: TGTGCCAGCAGTGAAGGGTTTAGCGGGATCCCCCCGACCTACAATGAGCAGTTCTTC. Amino acid sequence: CASSEGFSGIPPTYNEQFF. The chain recombines TRBV6-4 with TRBJ2-1; 8 bases align to TRBD2. The V gene's germline CDR1 is MRHNA and CDR2 SNTAGT. The CDR3 sequence is 19 residues long. V shed 3 bases and J 2 bases; nucleotides not matched to a gene: 15.

The genes are TRBV5-4 and TRBJ1-2, with D unresolved. V was clipped by 4 bases and J by 8 bases, with 18 bases between them. This CDR3 is 14 amino acids long. CDR1 and CDR2 from the germline V gene are SGHNT and YYREEE (reference sequence). The CDR3 nucleotides are TGTGCCAGCAGCCCCGAGGTAGATGCGGGCGGCTACACCTTC. This sequence encodes CASSPEVDAGGYTF.

The V and J genes are TRBV6-5 and TRBJ1-4; 7 bases are a match to TRBD1. The V and J ends lost 5 bases and 0 bases, in that order; junction bases with no gene match: 3. Germline V gives CDR1 MNHEY, CDR2 SVGAGI. CDR3 length equals 15 residues. This CDR3 reads CASSTGTATNEKLFF. The CDR3 region has the DNA TGTGCCAGCAGTACGGGGACAGCAACTAATGAAAAACTGTTTTTT.

The V gene is TRBV6-6, the J gene TRBJ1-1; a weak D match, TRBD1 (5 bases). CDR3 size: 11 residues. Germline CDR1 MNHNY, CDR2 SVGAGI (reference sequence). The CDR3 region is CAGTRGHEAFF. CDR3 nucleotide sequence: TGTGCGGGAACCCGAGGACACGAAGCTTTCTTT.

This chain connects TRBV5-8 to TRBJ2-7, with 9 bases fitting TRBD1. Per germline, CDR1 SGHTS and CDR2 YDEGEE. The CDR3 totals 15 residues. V was pared by 4 bases and J by 6 bases, with 11 bases of the junction left unmatched. CDR3 sequence: CASSQYRDRDGEQYF. CDR3 bases: TGTGCCAGCAGCCAATACCGGGACAGGGATGGCGAGCAGTACTTC. Full variable domain (outside the CDR3, taken from reference TRBV5-8 and TRBJ2-7): EAGVTQSPTHLIKTRGQQATLRCSPISGHTSVYWYQQALGLGLQFLLWYDEGEERNRGNFPPRFSGRQFPNYSSELNVNALELEDSALYLCASSQYRDRDGEQYFGPGTRLTVT.

V usage is TRBV7-8 and J usage is TRBJ2-3; D is undetermined. The germline CDR1 and CDR2 sequences are SGHVS and FQNEAQ. V lost 2 bases, J lost 0 bases, and 15 bases lay in between. CDR3 length equals 17 residues. For the CDR3, the DNA is TGTGCCAGCAGCTTATTCCTCTCTATTACTAGCACAGATACGCAGTATTTT. Translation gives CASSLFLSITSTDTQYF. The full variable domain, its missing parts supplied by reference TRBV7-8 and TRBJ2-3, is GAGVSQSPRYKVAKRGQDVALRCDPISGHVSLFWYQQALGQGPEFLTYFQNEAQLDKSGLPSDRFFAERPEGSVSTLKIQRTQQEDSAVYLCASSLFLSITSTDTQYFGPGTRLTVL.

The J gene is TRBJ2-1, the V gene TRBV29-1; 12 nucleotides agree with TRBD2. V lost 6 bases to trimming and J lost 4 bases; unmatched junction nucleotides: 4. Germline-derived CDR1 and CDR2 are SQVTM and ANQGSEA. CDR3 length: 14 amino acids. CDR3 in DNA: TGCAGCGTCGGGACTAGCGGGTTTTACAATGAGCAGTTCTTC. As protein: CSVGTSGFYNEQFF.

Of note for this clone: The junction shows a germline mismatch at one end, possibly a read error. The sample holds other DNA sequences that translate to the same CDR3. The chain uses TRBV11-2 and TRBJ1-6, with D tentatively TRBD1 (5 bases). CDR3 length: 15 residues. CDR1 SGHAT and CDR2 FQNNGV come from the germline V gene. The chain's CDR3 is CASTFRGLQNSPLHF. In DNA, the CDR3 is TGTGCCAGCACCTTCCGGGGACTTCAAAATTCCCCCCTCCACTTT.

This chain uses TRBV2 with TRBJ1-1; 7 bases agree with TRBD1. The CDR3 has 13 residues. CDR1 and CDR2 (germline): SNHLY, FYNNEI. V was clipped by 8 bases and J by 1 base; unmatched bases: 4. This CDR3 is CASGQAPNTEAFF. CDR3 DNA: TGTGCCAGCGGACAGGCCCCGAACACTGAAGCTTTCTTT. The full variable domain, in which reference TRBV2 and TRBJ1-1 provide the parts outside the CDR3, is EPEVTQTPSHQVTQMGQEVILRCVPISNHLYFYWYRQILGQKVEFLVSFYNNEISEKSEIFDDQFSVERPDGSNFTLKIRSTKLEDSAMYFCASGQAPNTEAFFGQGTRLTVV.

The V and J genes are TRBV5-1 and TRBJ1-4, with D unresolved. V lost 2 bases and J lost 5, with 16 bases in between. The CDR3 loop spans 16 amino acids. From germline, CDR1 is SGHRS and CDR2 YFSETQ. CDR3 residues: CASSFGWGGGNEKLFF. The CDR3 DNA reads as TGCGCCAGCAGCTTCGGGTGGGGAGGAGGAAATGAAAAACTGTTTTTT.

The count of this clone is one. This chain links TRBV18 with TRBJ2-3, with 7 positions matching TRBD1. Germline CDR1 and CDR2: KGHSH and LQKENI. Trimming cost V 0 bases and J 5 bases; bases outside gene matches: 5. This CDR3 is 15 amino acids long. The CDR3 DNA reads as TGTGCCAGCTCACCACCTATGGACAGGTTAGATACGCAGTATTTT. This translates into CASSPPMDRLDTQYF.

This clone was counted once. CDR3 bases: TGTGCCAGCAGTGAACAGGGGGCTCGCGAGCAGTACTTC. Translated, it gives CASSEQGAREQYF. The genes are TRBV6-1 and TRBJ2-7, with TRBD1 matching over 8 bases. The CDR3 contains 13 residues. Germline V gives CDR1 MNHNS, CDR2 SASEGT. V lost 2 bases to trimming and J lost 6 bases; unmatched junction nucleotides: 3.

The chain has TRBV7-9 and TRBJ1-2; D uncertain. This CDR3 has 13 amino acids. The V gene's germline CDR1 is SEHNR and CDR2 FQNEAQ (reference sequence). The germline V and J ends were trimmed by 2 bases and 4 bases, with 8 bases remaining between them. The CDR3 protein is CASSLSEFYGYTF. The DNA of the CDR3 is TGTGCCAGCAGCTTAAGTGAGTTCTATGGCTACACCTTC. Drawing the rest from reference TRBV7-9 and TRBJ1-2, the complete variable domain is DTGVSQNPRHKITKRGQNVTFRCDPISEHNRLYWYRQTLGQGPEFLTYFQNEAQLEKSRLLSDRFSAERPKGSFSTLEIQRTEQGDSAMYLCASSLSEFYGYTFGSGTRLTVV.

The rearrangement uses TRBV25-1 and TRBJ2-7; a weak D match, TRBD2 (5 bases). The CDR3 consists of 15 residues. The germline CDR1 and CDR2 sequences are MGHDK and SYGVNS. V gave up 2 bases and J gave up 2 bases, with 13 bases separating them. CDR3 in DNA: TGTGCCAGCAGTGAAGTTTTTGCCGGGACCTACGAGCAGTACTTC. This gives the protein CASSEVFAGTYEQYF.

V and J are TRBV7-9 and TRBJ1-2, with a tentative D call TRBD1 (5 bases). The CDR3 is 16 amino acids. V gave up 5 bases and J gave up 8 bases, with 24 bases separating them. CDR1 and CDR2 from the germline V gene are SEHNR and FQNEAQ (reference sequence). Here the CDR3 DNA reads TGTGCCAGCAGCCACCCCCTAAGCAGAGACGCAGGGGGCTACACCTTC. Translated: CASSHPLSRDAGGYTF.

J is TRBJ1-2 and V is TRBV2, with TRBD1 matching over 9 bases. V was clipped by 5 bases and J by 5 bases; unmatched bases: 9. This CDR3 has 15 amino acids. Germline V gene sequence: CDR1 SNHLY, CDR2 FYNNEI. This CDR3 reads CASSRNRGPVYGYTF. CDR3 DNA sequence: TGTGCCAGCAGTAGAAACAGGGGGCCGGTTTATGGCTACACCTTC. Combining the CDR3 with reference TRBV2 and TRBJ1-2 gives the whole variable domain EPEVTQTPSHQVTQMGQEVILRCVPISNHLYFYWYRQILGQKVEFLVSFYNNEISEKSEIFDDQFSVERPDGSNFTLKIRSTKLEDSAMYFCASSRNRGPVYGYTFGSGTRLTVV.

The V call is TRBV6-1, the J call TRBJ1-1, with no clear D. V was trimmed by 4 bases and J by 6 bases, leaving 9 bases between them. Germline-derived CDR1 and CDR2 are MNHNS and SASEGT. This CDR3 is built from 12 residues. CDR3 in amino acids: CASSVGGSEAFF. As DNA, the CDR3 is TGTGCCAGCAGTGTCGGAGGATCTGAAGCTTTCTTT.

The table lists this clone with a count of one. This chain connects TRBV21-1 to TRBJ1-1; the DNA was not used to check the table's D call, TRBD1. TRBV21-1 is a documented pseudogene. The CDR3 covers 20 residues. The CDR3 DNA reads as TGTGCCAGCAGCAAAGGGATAACGGCAGGGGGGTTTCCGATGAACACTGAAGCTTTCTTT. This encodes CASSKGITAGGFPMNTEAFF.

V and J are TRBV5-1 and TRBJ1-2; the D is unclear. This CDR3 contains 12 residues. The germline V gene has CDR1 SGHRS and CDR2 YFSETQ. With 5 bases removed from V and 2 bases from J, the gap between germline ends came to 7 bases. The chain's CDR3 is CASRTENYGYTF. The CDR3 DNA is TGCGCCAGCAGGACGGAGAACTATGGCTACACCTTC.